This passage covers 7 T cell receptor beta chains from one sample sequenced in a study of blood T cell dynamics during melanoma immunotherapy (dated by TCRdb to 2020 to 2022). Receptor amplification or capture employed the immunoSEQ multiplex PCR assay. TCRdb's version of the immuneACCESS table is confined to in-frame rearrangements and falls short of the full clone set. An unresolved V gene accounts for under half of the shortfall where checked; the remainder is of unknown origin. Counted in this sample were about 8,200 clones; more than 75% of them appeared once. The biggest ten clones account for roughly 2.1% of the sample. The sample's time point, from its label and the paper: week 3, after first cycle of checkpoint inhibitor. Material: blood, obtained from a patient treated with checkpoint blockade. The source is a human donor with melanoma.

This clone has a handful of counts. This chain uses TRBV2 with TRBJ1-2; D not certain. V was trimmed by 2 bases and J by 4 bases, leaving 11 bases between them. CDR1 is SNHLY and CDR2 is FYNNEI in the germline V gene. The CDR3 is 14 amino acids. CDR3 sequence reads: CASSERPTPYGYTF. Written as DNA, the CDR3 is TGTGCCAGCAGTGAAAGGCCGACCCCCTATGGCTACACCTTC.

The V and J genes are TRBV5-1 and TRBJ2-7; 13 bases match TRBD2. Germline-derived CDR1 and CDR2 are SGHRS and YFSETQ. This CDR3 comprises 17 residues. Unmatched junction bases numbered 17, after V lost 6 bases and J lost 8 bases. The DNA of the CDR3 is TGCGCCAGCAAAGGGGGCTCCGGACTAGCGGGAGAGTATCAGCAGTACTTC. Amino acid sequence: CASKGGSGLAGEYQQYF.

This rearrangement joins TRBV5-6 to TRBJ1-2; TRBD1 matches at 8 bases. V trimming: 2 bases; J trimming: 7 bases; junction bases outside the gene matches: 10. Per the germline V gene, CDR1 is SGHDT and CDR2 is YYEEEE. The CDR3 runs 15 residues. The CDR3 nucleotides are TGTGCCAGCAGCTTCGGCAGGGGGCAAAAAAGTGGCTACACCTTC. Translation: CASSFGRGQKSGYTF. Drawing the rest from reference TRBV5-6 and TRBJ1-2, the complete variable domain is DAGVTQSPTHLIKTRGQQVTLRCSPKSGHDTVSWYQQALGQGPQFIFQYYEEEERQRGNFPDRFSGHQFPNYSSELNVNALLLGDSALYLCASSFGRGQKSGYTFGSGTRLTVV.

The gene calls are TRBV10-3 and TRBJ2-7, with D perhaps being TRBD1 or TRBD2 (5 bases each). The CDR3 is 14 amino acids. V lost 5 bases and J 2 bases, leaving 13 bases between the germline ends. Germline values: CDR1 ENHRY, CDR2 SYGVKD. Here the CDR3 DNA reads TGTGCCATCAGTCCCCGGGACGCCGCCTACGAGCAGTACTTC. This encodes CAISPRDAAYEQYF.

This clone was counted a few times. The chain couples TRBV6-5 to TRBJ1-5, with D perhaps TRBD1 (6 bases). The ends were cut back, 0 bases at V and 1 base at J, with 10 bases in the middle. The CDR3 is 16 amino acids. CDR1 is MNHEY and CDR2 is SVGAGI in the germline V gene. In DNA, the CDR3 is TGTGCCAGCAGTTACTCCCGACAGGCCAGCAATCAGCCCCAGCATTTT. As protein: CASSYSRQASNQPQHF.

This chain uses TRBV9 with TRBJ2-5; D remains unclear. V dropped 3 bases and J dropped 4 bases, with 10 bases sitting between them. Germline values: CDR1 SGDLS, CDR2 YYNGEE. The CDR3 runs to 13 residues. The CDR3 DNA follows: TGTGCCAGCAGCGAGGGCCCTAGAGAGACCCAGTACTTC. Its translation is CASSEGPRETQYF.

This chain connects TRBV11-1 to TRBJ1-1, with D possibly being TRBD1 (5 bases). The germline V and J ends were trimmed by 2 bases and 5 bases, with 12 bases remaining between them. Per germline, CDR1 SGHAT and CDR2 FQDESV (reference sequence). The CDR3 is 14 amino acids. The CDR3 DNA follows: TGTGCCAGCAGCTTAAGATCAGGGCTGACTGAAGCTTTCTTT. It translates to CASSLRSGLTEAFF.